Listed below are T cell receptor beta chains from one sample, sequenced in a study of CD8 T cells in ankylosing spondylitis. MiXCR, applied by TCRdb to the 5' RACE reads, yields one record per CDR3 protein. The sample holds about 300,000 distinct CDR3 sequences, 11% seen once. Source material: blood, either unsorted or a sorted T cell fraction (not recorded which). The receptors shown here come from a female donor with ankylosing spondylitis or in good health (not recorded which). Both conserved end residues are part of each CDR3. Fields, in order: D gene, clone size, J gene, V gene, CDR3 protein, CDR3 DNA. The D gene is left open where the match is weak. Only some rows state a clone size, as once, few, many or a class for expanded clones.

TRBD1 | few | TRBJ2-6 | TRBV6-2/TRBV6-3 | CASKRGLGQGGYLISGANVLTF | TGTGCCAGCAAAAGGGGCCTTGGGCAAGGGGGCTACCTCATCTCTGGGGCCAACGTCCTGACTTTC
TRBD2 | . | TRBJ2-1 | TRBV5-1 | CATRTSGPAAEQFF | TGCGCCACGCGGACTAGCGGGCCAGCAGCTGAGCAGTTCTTC
. | many | TRBJ2-3 | TRBV5-1 | CASSSGSGITDTQYF | TGCGCCAGCAGCTCCGGTAGCGGAATCACAGATACGCAGTATTTT
TRBD2 | many | TRBJ2-4 | TRBV20-1 | CSAGEAGVAKNIQYF | TGCAGTGCGGGAGAAGCGGGAGTGGCCAAAAACATTCAGTACTTC
. | many | TRBJ1-6 | TRBV5-1 | CASSRQNNSPLHF | TGCGCCAGCAGCAGACAGAATAATTCACCCCTCCACTTT
TRBD1 | . | TRBJ2-7 | TRBV7-2 | CASSPGGQAYEQYF | TGTGCCAGCAGCCCAGGGGGACAGGCCTACGAGCAGTACTTC
. | . | TRBJ2-2 | TRBV9 | CASSKQTSIFTGELFF | TGTGCCAGCAGCAAGCAAACTAGTATCTTCACCGGGGAGCTGTTTTTT
. | few | TRBJ2-7 | TRBV15 | CATSRDQDSYEQYF | TGTGCCACCAGCAGAGATCAGGACAGCTACGAGCAGTACTTC
TRBD1 | many | TRBJ1-2 | TRBV25-1 | CASRLWTGEGFYGYTF | TGTGCCAGCAGACTCTGGACAGGGGAAGGTTTCTATGGCTACACCTTC
TRBD1 | many | TRBJ1-3 | TRBV20-1 | CSATTATGGSGNTIYF | TGCAGTGCTACGACCGCTACAGGGGGATCTGGAAACACCATATATTTT
. | many | TRBJ2-2 | TRBV27 | CASSLRQAYTGELFF | TGTGCCAGCAGTTTGAGACAGGCTTACACCGGGGAGCTGTTTTTT
. | many | TRBJ2-2 | TRBV15 | CATSRDNTGELFF | TGTGCCACCAGCAGAGACAACACCGGGGAGCTGTTTTTT
. | many | TRBJ2-7 | TRBV7-8 | CASSPSLGHEQYF | TGTGCCAGCAGCCCCAGTTTAGGGCACGAGCAGTACTTC
TRBD2 | . | TRBJ2-7 | TRBV20-1 | CCARDSRTSIGYEQYF | TGCTGTGCTAGAGATAGCCGGACTAGCATTGGCTACGAGCAGTACTTC
. | . | TRBJ1-2 | TRBV30 | CAWSTTGFDHGYTF | TGTGCCTGGAGTACGACAGGATTTGATCATGGCTACACCTTC
. | . | TRBJ1-5 | TRBV3-1 | CASSQELSNQPQHF | TGTGCCAGCAGCCAAGAGCTTAGCAATCAGCCCCAGCATTTT
TRBD1 | many | TRBJ1-5 | TRBV5-5 | CASSADRVYNQPQHF | TGTGCCAGCAGCGCTGACAGGGTTTACAATCAGCCCCAGCATTTT
TRBD2 | . | TRBJ2-1 | TRBV12-3/TRBV12-4 | CASSRTSGGDTEQFF | TGTGCCAGCAGCAGGACTAGCGGGGGGGACACTGAGCAGTTCTTC
. | many | TRBJ2-2 | TRBV4-2 | CASSPQWRELNTGELFF | TGTGCCAGCAGCCCCCAGTGGAGGGAGTTAAACACCGGGGAGCTGTTTTTT
TRBD2 | few | TRBJ2-5 | TRBV2 | CASRDSGRARQETQYF | TGTGCCAGCAGGGACAGCGGGAGGGCCCGACAAGAGACCCAGTACTTC
TRBD2 | many | TRBJ2-2 | TRBV7-8 | CASSHPTSGTITGELFF | TGTGCCAGCAGCCATCCGACTAGCGGGACAATCACCGGGGAGCTGTTTTTT
TRBD1 | many | TRBJ2-7 | TRBV20-1 | CSARIRDRVYEQYF | TGCAGTGCTAGAATTAGGGACAGGGTTTACGAGCAGTACTTC
TRBD2 | many | TRBJ2-3 | TRBV20-1 | CSARDLGTSGRSTDTQYF | TGCAGTGCTAGAGATTTGGGGACTAGCGGGAGGAGCACAGATACGCAGTATTTT
. | many | TRBJ2-5 | TRBV5-1 | CASRFGWRDQETQYF | TGCGCCAGCCGGTTTGGTTGGCGGGATCAAGAGACCCAGTACTTC
TRBD1 | many | TRBJ2-7 | TRBV5-6 | CASSQNQGAGYEQYF | TGTGCCAGCAGCCAAAATCAGGGGGCGGGATACGAGCAGTACTTC